The 23 T cell receptor beta chains reported below all come from one sample, sequenced in a study of T-cell memory formation after mild COVID-19. TCRdb re-called the 5' RACE reads with MiXCR, one entry per CDR3 protein. The sample carries roughly 350,000 distinct CDR3 sequences, over 20% recorded once. Material: PBMCs or a T cell subset sorted from them (not recorded which). These receptors came from an adult woman who had mild COVID-19 (a few samples of this study predate the infection). Cell type and time point are not known.

This clonotype was recorded a few times. V usage is TRBV9 and J usage is TRBJ2-5, with 8 bases lining up with TRBD2. J was trimmed by 2 bases and V by 1 base; bases with no gene match: 4. Germline lookup yields CDR1 SGDLS and CDR2 YYNGEE. There are 15 residues in the CDR3. The CDR3 bases are TGTGCCAGCAGCGTAACCGGGGGGGGACAAGAGACCCAGTACTTC. It translates to CASSVTGGGQETQYF.

This chain joins TRBV7-9 and TRBJ2-2, with 7 positions matching TRBD2. Looked up from germline, CDR1 is SEHNR and CDR2 is FQNEAQ (reference sequence). The CDR3 consists of 16 residues. Unmatched junction bases numbered 6, after V lost 3 bases and J lost 2 bases. The CDR3 bases are TGTGCCAGCAGCTTGGGAGGGGCTCTAAACACCGGGGAGCTGTTTTTT. Its translation is CASSLGGALNTGELFF. The variable domain in full, completed from reference TRBV7-9 and TRBJ2-2, reads DTGVSQNPRHKITKRGQNVTFRCDPISEHNRLYWYRQTLGQGPEFLTYFQNEAQLEKSRLLSDRFSAERPKGSFSTLEIQRTEQGDSAMYLCASSLGGALNTGELFFGEGSRLTVL.

This clonotype appeared a few times. The chain joins TRBV7-9 to TRBJ1-5; a weak D match, TRBD1 (5 bases). V lost 0 bases and J lost 7, with 10 bases in between. The CDR3 has 14 residues. CDR1 SEHNR and CDR2 FQNEAQ come from the germline V gene (reference sequence). In DNA, the CDR3 is TGTGCCAGCAGCTTAGCAGGGGAAGGACAGCCCCAGCATTTT. Translation: CASSLAGEGQPQHF.

This clonotype was counted only a few times. This sequence joins TRBV9 and TRBJ2-3, with D hard to call. Germline lookup yields CDR1 SGDLS and CDR2 YYNGEE. This CDR3 spans 15 amino acids. Trimming shortened V by 0 bases and J by 2 bases, and 10 bases separated the two germline ends. The CDR3 DNA sequence: TGTGCCAGCAGCGTAGGGGATCTCTCCACAGATACGCAGTATTTT. This translates into CASSVGDLSTDTQYF.

This clonotype was picked up a small number of times. V gene TRBV6-5 combines with J gene TRBJ1-2, with no clear D. V was cut by 5 bases and J by 0 bases, with 7 bases left in between. Looked up from germline, CDR1 is MNHEY and CDR2 is SVGAGI. The CDR3 runs 13 residues. CDR3 in amino acids: CASSNPPNYGYTF. DNA of the CDR3: TGTGCCAGCAGTAACCCGCCTAACTATGGCTACACCTTC.

The genes are TRBV7-2 and TRBJ1-5; 7 bases are a match to TRBD1. Germline CDR1 is SGHTA and CDR2 is FQGNSA. The CDR3 consists of 14 residues. The trim removed 5 bases at V and 7 bases at J, leaving 8 bases unmatched. The CDR3 sequence: CASSTQQGMQPQHF. In DNA form, the CDR3 reads TGTGCCAGCAGCACCCAACAGGGGATGCAGCCCCAGCATTTT.

This clonotype has more than one count but fewer than ten. CDR3 DNA: TGTGCCAGCAGCCCAGTAAATGTGAACACTGAAGCTTTCTTT. This encodes CASSPVNVNTEAFF. V and J are TRBV7-8 and TRBJ1-1; D unresolved. Per the germline V gene, CDR1 is SGHVS and CDR2 is FQNEAQ. The CDR3 totals 14 residues. The V end was cut by 5 bases, the J end by 0 bases, with 10 bases between. Full variable domain (outside the CDR3, taken from reference TRBV7-8 and TRBJ1-1): GAGVSQSPRYKVAKRGQDVALRCDPISGHVSLFWYQQALGQGPEFLTYFQNEAQLDKSGLPSDRFFAERPEGSVSTLKIQRTQQEDSAVYLCASSPVNVNTEAFFGQGTRLTVV.

This clonotype was seen a handful of times. The genes are TRBV20-1 and TRBJ2-3; D might be TRBD2 (5 bases). With 6 bases removed from V and 9 bases from J, the gap between germline ends came to 16 bases. The CDR3 loop spans 12 amino acids. Germline CDR1 DFQATT, CDR2 SNEGSKA (reference sequence). The CDR3 DNA reads TGCAGTGCCTCTGGACTGAAGCGGACGCAGTATTTT. It specifies CSASGLKRTQYF.

The chain carries TRBV7-9 and TRBJ1-2, with 9 bases identical to TRBD1. Germline values: CDR1 SEHNR, CDR2 FQNEAQ (reference sequence). The CDR3 runs 15 residues. After removal of 2 bases from V and 1 base from J, the junction contained 2 bases not matched to a gene. The CDR3 coding sequence is TGTGCCAGCAGCTTAACGACAGGGGGTAACTATGGCTACACCTTC. This sequence encodes CASSLTTGGNYGYTF.

This clonotype was observed a few times. This chain connects TRBV19 to TRBJ1-5; TRBD1 matches 8 bases. After removal of 6 bases from V and 0 bases from J, the junction contained 7 bases not matched to a gene. Germline V CDR1 and CDR2: LNHDA, SQIVND (reference sequence). CDR3 length: 16 residues. Here the CDR3 DNA reads TGTGCCAGTAGGGATTACAGGGGGGGTAGCAATCAGCCCCAGCATTTT. Translating gives CASRDYRGGSNQPQHF.

This clonotype was counted many times. The gene calls are TRBV19 and TRBJ2-1; possibly TRBD1 for D (6 bases). This CDR3 is built from 15 residues. V lost 4 bases to trimming and J lost 4 bases, with 14 bases between them. CDR1 and CDR2 (germline): LNHDA, SQIVND (reference sequence). The CDR3 DNA reads as TGTGCCAGTAGTACCACAGGGAGTGGATACAATGAGCAGTTCTTC. Its translation: CASSTTGSGYNEQFF.

This sequence joins TRBV7-6 and TRBJ2-5; tentative D call: TRBD1 (5 bases). The CDR3 extends over 15 amino acids. The germline CDR1 and CDR2 sequences are SGHVS and FNYEAQ. The ends were cut back, 4 bases at V and 4 bases at J, with 16 bases in the middle. The CDR3 nucleotides read TGTGCCAGCAGCTCCCCGCAGGGCCCCCCAGAGACCCAGTACTTC. Its protein product is CASSSPQGPPETQYF. The full variable domain, completed using reference TRBV7-6 and TRBJ2-5, is GAGVSQSPRYKVTKRGQDVALRCDPISGHVSLYWYRQALGQGPEFLTYFNYEAQQDKSGLPNDRFSAERPEGSISTLTIQRTEQRDSAMYRCASSSPQGPPETQYFGPGTRLLVL.

The chain links TRBV29-1 to TRBJ1-2, with D hard to call. Germline V gene lookup returns CDR1 SQVTM and CDR2 ANQGSEA. This CDR3 contains 13 residues. Trimming cost V 4 bases and J 7 bases, with 16 bases left between them. The CDR3 DNA reads as TGCAGCGTTGTATCTATCGGGCAGTCTGGCTACACCTTC. Protein: CSVVSIGQSGYTF.

There are a few counts of this clonotype. The chain is built from TRBV5-1 and TRBJ2-2; 9 bases match TRBD1. Germline assignment: CDR1 SGHRS and CDR2 YFSETQ. The CDR3 loop spans 15 amino acids. With V trimmed by 5 bases and J by 3 bases, 5 bases remained unmatched. CDR3 in DNA: TGCGCCAGCAGGGATGGACAGGGGTACACCGGGGAGCTGTTTTTT. Its translation: CASRDGQGYTGELFF.

The chain is built from TRBV5-1 and TRBJ2-7, with 11 bases identical to TRBD2. This CDR3 contains 17 residues. Germline V gives CDR1 SGHRS, CDR2 YFSETQ. V lost 3 bases to trimming and J lost 5 bases; unmatched junction nucleotides: 13. The CDR3, as DNA: TGCGCCAGCAGCTACCCGTCCACTAGCGGGAGCGGACACGAGCAGTACTTC. Translated: CASSYPSTSGSGHEQYF. The variable domain in full, completed from reference TRBV5-1 and TRBJ2-7, reads KAGVTQTPRYLIKTRGQQVTLSCSPISGHRSVSWYQQTPGQGLQFLFEYFSETQRNKGNFPGRFSGRQFSNSRSEMNVSTLELGDSALYLCASSYPSTSGSGHEQYFGPGTRLTVT.

The V gene is TRBV30, the J gene TRBJ1-5; TRBD1 matches at 7 bases. The J segment lost 2 bases and the V segment lost 5 bases, leaving 3 bases of the junction unmatched. Per germline, CDR1 GTSNPN and CDR2 SVGIG (reference sequence). The CDR3 length is 13 residues. CDR3 protein: CAWDRVGNQPQHF. For the CDR3, the DNA is TGTGCCTGGGACAGGGTTGGCAATCAGCCCCAGCATTTT. Drawing the rest from reference TRBV30 and TRBJ1-5, the complete variable domain is SQTIHQWPATLVQPVGSPLSLECTVEGTSNPNLYWYRQAAGRGLQLLFYSVGIGQISSEVPQNLSASRPQDRQFILSSKKLLLSDSGFYLCAWDRVGNQPQHFGDGTRLSIL.

This clonotype showed up just a few times. The chain carries TRBV7-6 and TRBJ1-1; D is perhaps TRBD1 (5 bases). CDR3 length: 13 amino acids. CDR1 is SGHVS, CDR2 FNYEAQ, per germline. The germline V and J ends were trimmed by 5 bases and 1 base, with 8 bases remaining between them. CDR3 nucleotides: TGTGCCAGCAGCCCAGGGAAGAACACTGAAGCTTTCTTT. It encodes CASSPGKNTEAFF.

This clonotype was observed a handful of times. The chain combines TRBV3-1 with TRBJ2-7; TRBD1 aligns across 9 bases. The length of the CDR3 is 17 residues. V was clipped by 1 base and J by 1 base; unmatched bases: 8. The germline V gene has CDR1 LGHDT and CDR2 YNNKEL (reference sequence). CDR3 protein: CASSQAMGQGRSYEQYF. In DNA, the CDR3 is TGTGCCAGCAGCCAAGCGATGGGACAGGGAAGGTCCTACGAGCAGTACTTC.

This clonotype occurred many times. The chain has TRBV15 and TRBJ2-5; D uncertain. The CDR3 contains 15 residues. Germline values: CDR1 LNHNV, CDR2 YYDKDF (reference sequence). The V and J ends lost 4 bases and 1 base respectively, with 13 bases between them. The CDR3 nucleotides are TGTGCCACCAGCACGGGCCTGACCCCCCAAGAGACCCAGTACTTC. It encodes CATSTGLTPQETQYF.

This clonotype was counted a few times. The gene calls are TRBV12-3 or TRBV12-4 and TRBJ2-7; D remains unclear. This CDR3 comprises 14 residues. V was cut by 5 bases and J by 5 bases, with 16 bases left in between. CDR3 residues: CASSVRAAWDEQYF. Here the CDR3 DNA reads TGTGCCAGCAGTGTCCGGGCCGCTTGGGACGAGCAGTACTTC.

For this clonotype: The germline gene is not matched at one end of the junction; a read error may be the cause. This chain connects TRBV19 to TRBJ1-1; D perhaps matches TRBD1 (5 bases). CDR3 length equals 17 residues. Germline CDR1 is LNHDA and CDR2 is SQIVND (reference sequence). CDR3 sequence (DNA): TGTGCAAGTAACGAAAGACAGCCGGATGCCTTTGACACTGAAGCTTTCTTT. It is translated as CASNERQPDAFDTEAFF. Full variable domain (missing parts from reference TRBV19 and TRBJ1-1): DGGITQSPKYLFRKEGQNVTLSCEQNLNHDAMYWYRQDPGQGLRLIYYSQIVNDFQKGDIAEGYSVSREKKESFPLTVTSAQKNPTAFYLCASNERQPDAFDTEAFFGQGTRLTVV.

This clonotype was recorded a few times. The chain uses TRBV18 and TRBJ2-4; weak D call: TRBD2 (6 bases). The CDR3 covers 14 residues. Germline V gene sequence: CDR1 KGHSH, CDR2 LQKENI. V lost 0 bases and J lost 7, with 10 bases in between. In DNA form, the CDR3 reads TGTGCCAGCTCACCACCGTCAGGGAGGAACATTCAGTACTTC. Its protein product is CASSPPSGRNIQYF.

This clonotype was counted between two and nine times. The V and J genes are TRBV7-2 and TRBJ2-5; weak D call: TRBD1 (6 bases). Looked up from germline, CDR1 is SGHTA and CDR2 is FQGNSA. The CDR3 spans 13 residues. V was shortened by 7 bases and J by 3 bases, with 12 bases between the two germline ends. This CDR3 reads CASKGERKETQYF. The CDR3 DNA reads as TGTGCCAGCAAGGGGGAACGGAAAGAGACCCAGTACTTC.